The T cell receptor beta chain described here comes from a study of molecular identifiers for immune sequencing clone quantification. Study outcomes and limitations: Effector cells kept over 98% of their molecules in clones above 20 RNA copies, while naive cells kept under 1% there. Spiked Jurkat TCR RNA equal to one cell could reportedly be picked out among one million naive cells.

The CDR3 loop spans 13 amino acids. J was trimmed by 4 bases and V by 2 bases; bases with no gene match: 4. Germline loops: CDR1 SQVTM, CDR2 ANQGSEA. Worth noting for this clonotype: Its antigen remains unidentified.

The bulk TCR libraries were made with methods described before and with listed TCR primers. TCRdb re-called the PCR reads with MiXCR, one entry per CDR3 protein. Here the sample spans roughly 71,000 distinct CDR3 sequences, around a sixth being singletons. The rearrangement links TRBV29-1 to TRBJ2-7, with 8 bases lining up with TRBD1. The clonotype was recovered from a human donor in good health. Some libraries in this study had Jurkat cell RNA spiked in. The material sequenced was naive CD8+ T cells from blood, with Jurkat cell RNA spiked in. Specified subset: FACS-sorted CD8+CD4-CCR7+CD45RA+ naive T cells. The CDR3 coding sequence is TGCAGCGTTGAACAGGGGACAGGTTACGAGCAGTACTTC. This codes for CSVEQGTGYEQYF.